A single sample gave rise to the 28 T cell receptor beta chains below, sequenced in a study of CD8+ T cells in alopecia areata. Sequencing templates came from extracted RNA that was reverse transcribed into cDNA. Profiling relied on immunoSEQ multiplex PCR, and the TCRdb table lists in-frame clones only, not all of them. This table has about 140,000 clones, 75% to 85% appearing once. Specified treatment: oral pan-JAK inhibitor, 5-10 mg twice daily. This material consisted of CD8+ T cells sorted from blood, taken at week 4, from a patient treated with tofacitinib. The receptors here all came from a human donor with alopecia areata.

This clone occurred a few times. The V gene is TRBV7-9, the J gene TRBJ2-5; 7 bases fit TRBD2. V was clipped by 2 bases and J by 3 bases; unmatched bases: 3. The V gene's germline CDR1 is SEHNR and CDR2 FQNEAQ (reference sequence). There are 14 residues in the CDR3. This CDR3 is CASSLLAGEETQYF. CDR3 DNA sequence: TGTGCCAGCAGCTTATTGGCGGGAGAAGAGACCCAGTACTTC.

The chain is built from TRBV2 and TRBJ2-3; D remains unclear. The germline gives CDR1 SNHLY, CDR2 FYNNEI. V gave up 3 bases and J gave up 0 bases, with 13 bases separating them. This CDR3 has 16 residues. The chain's CDR3 is CASSDPGLASTDTQYF. As DNA, the CDR3 is TGTGCCAGCAGTGATCCTGGTCTCGCCAGCACAGATACGCAGTATTTT.

The rearrangement uses TRBV19 and TRBJ2-3, with D tentatively TRBD2 (6 bases). CDR3 length: 15 residues. CDR1 LNHDA and CDR2 SQIVND come from the germline V gene (reference sequence). Trimming took off 3 bases at V and 2 bases at J, with 12 bases between the two ends. The chain's CDR3 is CASSMVPGDTDTQYF. CDR3 bases: TGTGCCAGTAGTATGGTTCCGGGGGACACAGATACGCAGTATTTT.

The chain combines TRBV5-4 with TRBJ2-7; 8 positions agree with TRBD1. The V gene end was trimmed by 0 bases and the J gene end by 1 base; junction bases not matched to a gene: 0. There are 14 residues in the CDR3. Per the germline V gene, CDR1 is SGHNT and CDR2 is YYREEE (reference sequence). The CDR3 loop reads CASSLGDRSYEQYF. CDR3 nucleotide sequence: TGTGCCAGCAGCTTGGGGGACAGGTCCTACGAGCAGTACTTC.

This clone came up a few times. The rearrangement uses TRBV7-2 and TRBJ2-1; TRBD2 matches at 14 bases. After removal of 6 bases from V and 10 bases from J, the junction contained 5 bases not matched to a gene. The CDR3 has 14 residues. CDR1 and CDR2 (germline): SGHTA, FQGNSA. This CDR3 is CASRGTSGGGEQFF. The CDR3 nucleotides read TGTGCCAGCAGAGGGACTAGCGGGGGCGGGGAGCAGTTCTTC.

The chain combines TRBV4-3 with TRBJ2-3; no reliable D call. Between the trimmed V and J ends, which lost 0 bases and 0 bases, there was a span of 13 bases. Looked up from germline, CDR1 is LGHNA and CDR2 is YSLEER. This CDR3 comprises 17 residues. The CDR3 DNA reads as TGCGCCAGCAGCCAAGATCTCGGCGGCGCTAGCACAGATACGCAGTATTTT. It specifies CASSQDLGGASTDTQYF.

This clone has only one observation. The chain carries TRBV4-3 and TRBJ2-3, with D possibly matching TRBD2 (6 bases). Germline CDR1 reads LGHNA; CDR2 reads YSLEER. The CDR3 is 15 residues long. V gave up 4 bases and J gave up 5 bases, with 16 bases separating them. The CDR3 region has the DNA TGCGCCAGCAGCCGAGGCCGCGGGGAGCTAGATACGCAGTATTTT. This gives the protein CASSRGRGELDTQYF.

The chain uses TRBV29-1 and TRBJ2-3; no clear D gene. Trimming took 6 bases from V and 5 from J, leaving 12 bases between them. The CDR3 loop spans 12 amino acids. CDR1 and CDR2 from the germline V gene are SQVTM and ANQGSEA. Here the CDR3 DNA reads TGCAGCGTCCCCATTTATGGAGATACGCAGTATTTT. It translates to CSVPIYGDTQYF.

The rearrangement uses TRBV29-1 and TRBJ2-7; 8 positions agree with TRBD1. CDR1 is SQVTM and CDR2 is ANQGSEA in the germline V gene. The CDR3 covers 13 residues. V lost 7 bases, J lost 0 bases, and 5 bases stayed unmatched. The CDR3 spells CSAETGVSYEQYF. The CDR3 bases are TGCAGCGCGGAGACAGGGGTCTCCTACGAGCAGTACTTC.

This clone was recorded a few times. This chain links TRBV7-9 with TRBJ2-1; 7 bases line up with TRBD1. The CDR3 totals 13 residues. V shed 3 bases and J 9 bases; nucleotides not matched to a gene: 5. Germline lookup yields CDR1 SEHNR and CDR2 FQNEAQ (reference sequence). The CDR3, as DNA: TGTGCCAGCAGCTTGACACAGGGGACTGAGCAGTTCTTC. Its protein product is CASSLTQGTEQFF.

The chain combines TRBV4-1 with TRBJ2-1; possibly TRBD1 for D (5 bases). This CDR3 has 12 amino acids. Germline values: CDR1 MGHRA, CDR2 YSYEKL. V was clipped by 3 bases and J by 7 bases, with 7 bases between them. In nucleotides, the CDR3 is TGCGCCAGCAGCCAGACAGAAAATGAGCAGTTCTTC. Protein: CASSQTENEQFF.

In its sample, this clone was seen a few times. The chain links TRBV10-2 to TRBJ2-5; weak D call: TRBD2 (6 bases). This CDR3 has 11 amino acids. Germline lookup yields CDR1 WSHSY and CDR2 SAAADI. Trimming pared 11 bases from V and 5 bases from J, leaving 12 bases between. This CDR3 is CAFPGGETQYF. The CDR3 bases are TGCGCCTTCCCCGGAGGGGAGACCCAGTACTTC.

J is TRBJ2-1 and V is TRBV7-6; 14 bases fit TRBD2. CDR3 size: 16 residues. The trim removed 5 bases at V and 8 bases at J, leaving 8 bases unmatched. Germline CDR1 SGHVS, CDR2 FNYEAQ. The CDR3 sequence: CASSGRLAGGQDEQFF. CDR3 in DNA: TGTGCCAGCAGCGGCCGACTAGCGGGGGGGCAAGATGAGCAGTTCTTC.

This clone was seen only once. A far larger clone is a single base away, which makes a read error likely. The V gene is TRBV19, the J gene TRBJ2-2; perhaps TRBD2 as D (6 bases). CDR3 size: 14 residues. Germline V gene sequence: CDR1 LNHDA, CDR2 SQIVND (reference sequence). V shed 6 bases and J shed 5 bases, with 13 bases lying between them. For the CDR3, the DNA is TGTGCCAGTAGGGGACTGGGGTATACCGGGGAGCTGTTTTTT. Translating it yields CASRGLGYTGELFF.

The rearrangement uses TRBV4-1 and TRBJ2-7; 10 bases line up with TRBD1. This CDR3 has 18 residues. Losses at the gene ends were 0 bases for V and 0 bases for J; bases not matched to a gene: 8. Germline values: CDR1 MGHRA, CDR2 YSYEKL. CDR3: CASSQEGVGTGVSYEQYF. CDR3 coding DNA: TGCGCCAGCAGCCAAGAAGGTGTTGGGACAGGGGTCTCCTACGAGCAGTACTTC.

The V call is TRBV4-3, the J call TRBJ2-7; D unclear. With 1 base removed from V and 4 bases from J, the gap between germline ends came to 11 bases. Looked up from germline, CDR1 is LGHNA and CDR2 is YSLEER. This CDR3 comprises 14 residues. The CDR3 nucleotides are TGCGCCAGCAGCCAAGTTCTGTTTGATTACGAGCAGTACTTC. Translated: CASSQVLFDYEQYF.

V is TRBV9 and J is TRBJ2-7, with TRBD1 matching 7 bases. The trim removed 0 bases at V and 4 bases at J, leaving 7 bases unmatched. The germline V gene encodes CDR1 SGDLS and CDR2 YYNGEE. The CDR3 runs to 15 residues. The DNA of the CDR3 is TGTGCCAGCAGCGTAGGGGGGCAGGGGGAGTACGAGCAGTACTTC. Translation gives CASSVGGQGEYEQYF.

The chain recombines TRBV5-6 with TRBJ2-3; D is unresolved. Trimming removed 3 bases from V and 4 bases from J, with 9 bases in between. This CDR3 contains 13 residues. Germline V gives CDR1 SGHDT, CDR2 YYEEEE. Written as DNA, the CDR3 is TGTGCCAGCAGCTATTCTTGGGCAGATACGCAGTATTTT. As protein: CASSYSWADTQYF.

This clone was seen a handful of times. The chain recombines TRBV13 with TRBJ2-3; the D gene could be TRBD1 or TRBD2 (6 bases each). V was shortened by 4 bases and J by 6 bases, with 20 bases between the two germline ends. This CDR3 has 16 residues. Germline-derived CDR1 and CDR2 are PRHDT and FYEKMQ (reference sequence). Written as DNA, the CDR3 is TGTGCCAGCAGCTCCAGCCGTGGGGGGCCGGGGGATACGCAGTATTTT. Its translation is CASSSSRGGPGDTQYF.

This sequence joins TRBV29-1 and TRBJ2-7; D ambiguous. The CDR3 has 13 amino acids. Trimming removed 5 bases at V and 1 base at J, with 12 bases between. CDR1 is SQVTM and CDR2 is ANQGSEA in the germline V gene. The DNA for the CDR3 is TGCAGCGTTCGGGCAGGTGAATCCTACGAGCAGTACTTC. Protein: CSVRAGESYEQYF.

V and J are TRBV4-2 and TRBJ1-5; no clear D gene. The CDR3 covers 15 residues. CDR1 is LGHNA, CDR2 YNFKEQ, per germline. The V and J ends lost 4 bases and 0 bases respectively, with 10 bases between them. CDR3 residues: CASSPEEYSNQPQHF. CDR3 DNA sequence: TGTGCCAGCAGCCCCGAGGAGTATAGCAATCAGCCCCAGCATTTT.

V gene TRBV7-2 combines with J gene TRBJ2-5; the match to TRBD2 covers 11 bases. The CDR3 runs 16 residues. V trimming: 4 bases; J trimming: 5 bases; junction bases outside the gene matches: 9. Germline V gives CDR1 SGHTA, CDR2 FQGNSA. Here the CDR3 reads CASSSLLAGGSETQYF. The CDR3 nucleotides read TGTGCCAGCAGCTCCCTGCTAGCGGGGGGTAGCGAGACCCAGTACTTC.

The V gene is TRBV30, the J gene TRBJ1-5, with 8 bases that match TRBD1. J was trimmed by 5 bases and V by 8 bases; bases with no gene match: 8. The CDR3 extends over 13 amino acids. Germline CDR1 and CDR2: GTSNPN and SVGIG (reference sequence). CDR3 DNA: TGTGCCAACGCGGGACAGGTAGATCAGCCCCAGCATTTT. Its protein is CANAGQVDQPQHF.

This clone was seen once. CDR3 protein: CASSFAYNEQFF. The CDR3 DNA reads as TGTGCCAGCAGCTTCGCTTACAATGAGCAGTTCTTC. This chain joins TRBV11-2 and TRBJ2-1; D is uncertain. Looked up from germline, CDR1 is SGHAT and CDR2 is FQNNGV. Trimming shortened V by 3 bases and J by 4 bases, and 4 bases separated the two germline ends. This CDR3 has 12 amino acids.

This sequence joins TRBV21-1 and TRBJ2-1; the D segment call TRBD2 is taken from the table without a DNA check. TRBV21-1 has pseudogene status. The CDR3 totals 16 residues. For the CDR3, the DNA is TGTGCCAGCAGCACCCCCGCGGTTGGCTCCTACAATGAGCAGTTCTTC. It yields the protein CASSTPAVGSYNEQFF.

The chain combines TRBV27 with TRBJ2-5, with a possible D match to TRBD1 (5 bases). CDR1 and CDR2 from the germline V gene are MNHEY and SMNVEV (reference sequence). The length of the CDR3 is 13 residues. V lost 5 bases, J lost 1 base, and 8 bases lay in between. The CDR3 region has the DNA TGTGCCAGCAGTGTGGGGCTCCAAGAGACCCAGTACTTC. As protein: CASSVGLQETQYF.

In its sample, this clone was seen a few times. The V and J genes are TRBV27 and TRBJ1-2; D gene unclear. Trimming removed 4 bases at V and 6 bases at J, with 15 bases between. In germline, CDR1 is MNHEY, CDR2 SMNVEV (reference sequence). The CDR3 is 14 residues long. In DNA form, the CDR3 reads TGTGCCAGCAGTTCCCCTCTCCTGAGTGATGGCTACACCTTC. It encodes CASSSPLLSDGYTF.

The V gene is TRBV10-3, the J gene TRBJ2-1; D is undetermined. The V gene's germline CDR1 is ENHRY and CDR2 SYGVKD. The CDR3 runs 15 residues. Trimming took 3 bases from V and 2 from J, leaving 11 bases between them. This chain's CDR3 is CAISDNGRAYNEQFF. The CDR3 DNA is TGTGCCATCAGTGATAATGGTAGGGCCTACAATGAGCAGTTCTTC.